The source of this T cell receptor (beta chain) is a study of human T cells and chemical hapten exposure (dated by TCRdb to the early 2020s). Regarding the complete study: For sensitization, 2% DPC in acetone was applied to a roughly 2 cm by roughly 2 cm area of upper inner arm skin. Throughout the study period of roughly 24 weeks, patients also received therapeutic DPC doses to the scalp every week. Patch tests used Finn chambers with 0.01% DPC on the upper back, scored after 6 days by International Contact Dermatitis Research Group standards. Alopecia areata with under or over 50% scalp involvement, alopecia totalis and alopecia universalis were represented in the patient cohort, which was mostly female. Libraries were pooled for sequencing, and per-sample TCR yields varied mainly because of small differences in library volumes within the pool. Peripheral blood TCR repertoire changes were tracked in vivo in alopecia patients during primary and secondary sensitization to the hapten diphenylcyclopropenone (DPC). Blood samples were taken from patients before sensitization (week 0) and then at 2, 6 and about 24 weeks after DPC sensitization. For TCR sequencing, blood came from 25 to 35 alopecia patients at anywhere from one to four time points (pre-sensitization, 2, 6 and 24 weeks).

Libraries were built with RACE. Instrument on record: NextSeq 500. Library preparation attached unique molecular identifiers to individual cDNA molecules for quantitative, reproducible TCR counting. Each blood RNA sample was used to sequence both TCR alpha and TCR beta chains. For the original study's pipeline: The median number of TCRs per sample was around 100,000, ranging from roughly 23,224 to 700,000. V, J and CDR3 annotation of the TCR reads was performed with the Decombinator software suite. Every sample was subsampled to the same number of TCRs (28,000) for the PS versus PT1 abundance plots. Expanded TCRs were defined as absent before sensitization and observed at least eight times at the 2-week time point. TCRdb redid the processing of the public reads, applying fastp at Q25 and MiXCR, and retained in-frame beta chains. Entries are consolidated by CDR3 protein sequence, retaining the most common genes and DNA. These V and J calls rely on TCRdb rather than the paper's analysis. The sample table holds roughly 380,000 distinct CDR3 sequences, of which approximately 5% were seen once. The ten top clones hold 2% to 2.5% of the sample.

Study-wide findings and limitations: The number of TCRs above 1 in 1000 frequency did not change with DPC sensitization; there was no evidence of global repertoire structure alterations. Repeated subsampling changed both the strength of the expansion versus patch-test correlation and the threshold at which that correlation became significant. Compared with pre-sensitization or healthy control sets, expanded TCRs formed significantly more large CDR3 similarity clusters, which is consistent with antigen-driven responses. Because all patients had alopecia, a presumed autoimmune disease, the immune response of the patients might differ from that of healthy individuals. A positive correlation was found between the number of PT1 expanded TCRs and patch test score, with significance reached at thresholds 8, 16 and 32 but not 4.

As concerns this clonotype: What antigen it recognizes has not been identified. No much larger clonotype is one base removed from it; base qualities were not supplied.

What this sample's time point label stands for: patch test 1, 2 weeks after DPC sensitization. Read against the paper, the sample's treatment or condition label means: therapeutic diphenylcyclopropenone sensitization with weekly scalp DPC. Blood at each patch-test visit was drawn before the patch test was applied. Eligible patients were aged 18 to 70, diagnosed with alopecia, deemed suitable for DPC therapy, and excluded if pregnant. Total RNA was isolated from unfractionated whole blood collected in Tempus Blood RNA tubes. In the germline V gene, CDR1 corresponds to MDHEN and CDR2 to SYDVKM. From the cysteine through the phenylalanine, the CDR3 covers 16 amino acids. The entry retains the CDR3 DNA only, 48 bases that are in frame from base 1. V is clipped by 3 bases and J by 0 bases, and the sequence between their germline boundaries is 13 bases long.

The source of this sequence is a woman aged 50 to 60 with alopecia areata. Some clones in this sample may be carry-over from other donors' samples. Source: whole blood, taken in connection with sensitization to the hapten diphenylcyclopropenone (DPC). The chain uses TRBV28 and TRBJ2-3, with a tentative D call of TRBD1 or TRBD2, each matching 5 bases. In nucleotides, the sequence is TGTGCCAGCAGTTTCCCGAGGGGTACTAGCACAGATACGCAGTATTTT. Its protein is CASSFPRGTSTDTQYF.